Presented here are 32 T cell receptor beta chains from one specimen sequenced in a study of blood T cell repertoires in COVID-19. Data came from immunoSEQ multiplex PCR; TCRdb stores just in-frame clones and leaves some out. Found here are some 130,000 clones, more than 90% of them singletons; the top ten hold approximately 4.6%. Material: peripheral blood. Receptor source: a man aged 55 to 70 with COVID-19, enrolled during active disease.

The chain is built from TRBV19 and TRBJ1-5; D possibly corresponds to TRBD1 (6 bases). Germline V gives CDR1 LNHDA, CDR2 SQIVND (reference sequence). CDR3 length: 16 amino acids. V lost 3 bases, J lost 0 bases, and 12 bases lay in between. CDR3 nucleotide sequence: TGTGCCAGTAGTATCCGTGAGGGACATAGCAATCAGCCCCAGCATTTT. Protein product: CASSIREGHSNQPQHF.

The chain joins TRBV5-1 to TRBJ2-7; 7 bases map to TRBD1. Germline V gives CDR1 SGHRS, CDR2 YFSETQ. With 2 bases clipped from V and 4 bases from J, the junction kept 6 bases outside the gene matches. The CDR3 covers 14 residues. The DNA for the CDR3 is TGCGCCAGCAGCTTTCGGACAGGCGATTACGAGCAGTACTTC. Its protein is CASSFRTGDYEQYF.

The J gene is TRBJ2-5, the V gene TRBV21-1; TRBD1 is the table's D call, not checked against the DNA. TRBV21-1 is an annotated pseudogene. The CDR3 spans 16 residues. CDR3 nucleotide sequence: TGTGCCACCGGGGGGCAGGGGGCAGGTGAGCAAGAGACCCAGTACTTC. Translated: CATGGQGAGEQETQYF.

Notes on this clone: The same CDR3 also results from other DNA sequences found in this sample. The rearrangement links TRBV7-8 to TRBJ1-5, with D possibly matching TRBD1 (5 bases). Germline V gene data show CDR1 as SGHVS and CDR2 as FQNEAQ. This CDR3 region has 14 residues. V was trimmed by 0 bases and J by 7 bases, leaving 10 bases between them. The DNA of the CDR3 is TGTGCCAGCAGCTTAGCCGGGGGGTACCAGCCCCAGCATTTT. Protein product: CASSLAGGYQPQHF.

The genes are TRBV19 and TRBJ1-2, with D unclear. The CDR3 has 12 amino acids. Looked up from germline, CDR1 is LNHDA and CDR2 is SQIVND (reference sequence). Deletions cut 5 bases from V and 4 bases from J, with 8 bases between. CDR3: CASSGTVYGYTF. CDR3 DNA sequence: TGTGCCAGTAGTGGAACAGTCTATGGCTACACCTTC.

The genes are TRBV29-1 and TRBJ1-1, with a weak D call TRBD1 (6 bases). The CDR3 runs to 13 residues. Trimming stripped 5 bases from V and 1 base from J, with 11 bases between. Germline V CDR1 and CDR2: SQVTM, ANQGSEA. The CDR3 DNA follows: TGCAGCGTTAGACACAGGGAGAACACTGAAGCTTTCTTT. Encoded protein: CSVRHRENTEAFF.

The genes are TRBV5-4 and TRBJ2-7; 9 nucleotides line up with TRBD2. CDR1 is SGHNT, CDR2 YYREEE, per germline (reference sequence). The CDR3 is 13 amino acids. V lost 4 bases, J lost 3 bases, and 2 bases stayed unmatched. The CDR3 region is CASSPTSGYEQYF. CDR3 sequence (DNA): TGTGCCAGCAGCCCGACTAGCGGCTACGAGCAGTACTTC.

In DNA form, the CDR3 reads TGCGCCAGCAGCCCGGGACAGGGAAGGCAAGAAAAACTGTTTTTT. Its protein is CASSPGQGRQEKLFF. The chain employs TRBV5-1 and TRBJ1-4; 9 bases fit TRBD1. The germline V gene encodes CDR1 SGHRS and CDR2 YFSETQ. J lost 8 bases, V lost 4 bases, and 9 bases had no gene match. The CDR3 is 15 amino acids.

This chain uses TRBV11-2 with TRBJ2-3, with 11 positions matching TRBD2. From germline, CDR1 is SGHAT and CDR2 FQNNGV. The CDR3 contains 16 residues. With V trimmed by 4 bases and J by 3 bases, 6 bases remained unmatched. As DNA, the CDR3 is TGTGCCAGCAGCTCAAGACTAGCGGGAAGTACAGATACGCAGTATTTT. Translating gives CASSSRLAGSTDTQYF.

The chain couples TRBV30 to TRBJ2-1; 8 nucleotides agree with TRBD2. CDR1 and CDR2 (germline): GTSNPN, SVGIG (reference sequence). The V segment lost 5 bases and the J segment 2 bases; nucleotides outside the gene matches: 8. This CDR3 region has 15 residues. The CDR3 region is CAWRYRGRPYNEQFF. Here the CDR3 DNA reads TGTGCCTGGCGTTACCGCGGGAGGCCCTACAATGAGCAGTTCTTC.

The V call is TRBV4-2, the J call TRBJ1-2; 7 bases match TRBD1. The junction had 9 bases not matched to a gene; V was cut back by 4 bases and J by 4 bases. The CDR3 extends over 15 amino acids. The germline V gene encodes CDR1 LGHNA and CDR2 YNFKEQ. This CDR3 reads CASSPPEGASYGYTF. The CDR3 DNA reads TGTGCCAGCAGCCCCCCAGAGGGGGCGAGCTATGGCTACACCTTC.

The gene calls are TRBV7-9 and TRBJ2-7, with TRBD2 as a possible D gene (5 bases). V lost 5 bases and J 3 bases, leaving 17 bases between the germline ends. Germline CDR1 reads SEHNR; CDR2 reads FQNEAQ (reference sequence). This CDR3 contains 15 residues. The CDR3 is CASSPAPGKNYEQYF. The CDR3 bases are TGTGCCAGCAGCCCTGCCCCGGGGAAGAACTACGAGCAGTACTTC.

This clone has more than one count but fewer than ten. The V and J genes are TRBV28 and TRBJ1-5; 8 bases map to TRBD1. The CDR3 length is 18 residues. The V gene end was trimmed by 5 bases and the J gene end by 0 bases; junction bases not matched to a gene: 12. Germline V gene data show CDR1 as MDHEN and CDR2 as SYDVKM. CDR3 protein: CASSPGGQGFYSNQPQHF. CDR3 in DNA: TGTGCCAGCAGTCCCGGAGGACAGGGCTTCTATAGCAATCAGCCCCAGCATTTT.

The CDR3: CAWSETGLQPQHF. Here the CDR3 DNA reads TGTGCCTGGAGTGAGACAGGGCTTCAGCCCCAGCATTTT. The V call is TRBV30, the J call TRBJ1-5, with 7 bases identical to TRBD1. Germline loops: CDR1 GTSNPN, CDR2 SVGIG (reference sequence). The V segment lost 1 base and the J segment 6 bases; nucleotides outside the gene matches: 3. This CDR3 has 13 residues.

The V and J genes are TRBV27 and TRBJ2-5; 7 positions agree with TRBD1. There are 13 residues in the CDR3. V lost 6 bases to trimming and J lost 2 bases; unmatched junction nucleotides: 3. Germline V gene sequence: CDR1 MNHEY, CDR2 SMNVEV (reference sequence). The CDR3: CASSPDRQETQYF. Written as DNA, the CDR3 is TGTGCCAGCAGCCCGGACAGGCAAGAGACCCAGTACTTC.

The genes are TRBV4-1 and TRBJ1-5; D may be TRBD1 (6 bases). CDR3 length: 15 amino acids. The V and J ends lost 2 bases and 0 bases respectively, with 8 bases between them. Looked up from germline, CDR1 is MGHRA and CDR2 is YSYEKL. The DNA of the CDR3 is TGCGCCAGCAGCCAATCGGGACATAGCAATCAGCCCCAGCATTTT. Amino acid sequence: CASSQSGHSNQPQHF.

This clone was detected only a few times. The chain is built from TRBV11-2 and TRBJ2-7; TRBD2 might be the D (5 bases). Per germline, CDR1 SGHAT and CDR2 FQNNGV. The CDR3 sequence is 14 residues long. Deletions cut 1 base from V and 3 bases from J, with 10 bases between. CDR3 nucleotides: TGTGCCAGCAGCTTAGGGAGAGGAGGCTACGAGCAGTACTTC. Its translation: CASSLGRGGYEQYF.

This sequence joins TRBV19 and TRBJ1-1; 7 positions match TRBD1. The CDR3 is 15 residues long. CDR1 is LNHDA, CDR2 SQIVND, per germline (reference sequence). V trimming: 2 bases; J trimming: 1 base; junction bases outside the gene matches: 4. CDR3: CASSILNRGNTEAFF. CDR3 in DNA: TGTGCCAGTAGTATATTGAACAGGGGGAACACTGAAGCTTTCTTT.

On this clone itself: A read error may produce the germline difference seen at one junction end. The V gene is TRBV6-5, the J gene TRBJ2-7, with 13 bases lining up with TRBD2. Germline CDR1 reads MNHEY; CDR2 reads SVGAGI. CDR3 length equals 15 residues. The CDR3 DNA reads TGTGCCAGCAGTAACTCGGGACTAGCGGGATACGAGCAGTACTTC. As protein: CASSNSGLAGYEQYF.

The gene calls are TRBV27 and TRBJ1-2; no reliable D call. Deletions cut 0 bases from V and 8 bases from J, with 10 bases between. The length of the CDR3 is 13 residues. The germline gives CDR1 MNHEY, CDR2 SMNVEV (reference sequence). The CDR3 reads CASSLSIHRGYTF. Here the CDR3 DNA reads TGTGCCAGCAGTTTATCGATCCATCGGGGCTACACCTTC.

The chain carries TRBV6-5 and TRBJ2-7; 7 nucleotides match TRBD1. The germline gives CDR1 MNHEY, CDR2 SVGAGI. The CDR3 is 14 amino acids. Losses at the gene ends were 7 bases for V and 4 bases for J; bases not matched to a gene: 10. CDR3 protein: CASKITKGAYEQYF. The CDR3 DNA follows: TGTGCCAGCAAAATTACGAAGGGGGCGTACGAGCAGTACTTC.

The chain joins TRBV28 to TRBJ1-5; 9 positions agree with TRBD1. The CDR3 runs to 13 residues. CDR1 and CDR2 (germline): MDHEN, SYDVKM. The V gene end was trimmed by 7 bases and the J gene end by 7 bases; junction bases not matched to a gene: 5. As DNA, the CDR3 is TGTGCCAGCACGACAGGGGGAGAACAGCCCCAGCATTTT. Amino acid sequence: CASTTGGEQPQHF.

The V and J genes are TRBV4-3 and TRBJ1-2; 9 bases are shared with TRBD1. The CDR3 totals 14 residues. Germline values: CDR1 LGHNA, CDR2 YSLEER. V gave up 5 bases and J gave up 5 bases; unmatched junction bases: 6. This CDR3 is CASSSRDRDYGYTF. The CDR3 nucleotides are TGCGCCAGCAGCTCCCGGGACAGGGATTATGGCTACACCTTC.

The J gene is TRBJ2-7, the V gene TRBV6-1, with a possible D match to TRBD1 (6 bases). The CDR3 length is 14 residues. CDR1 and CDR2 from the germline V gene are MNHNS and SASEGT. The V gene lost 2 bases and the J gene lost 0 bases, with 8 bases spanning the gap. The CDR3 spells CASSEMDSSYEQYF. The DNA for the CDR3 is TGTGCCAGCAGTGAAATGGACAGCTCCTACGAGCAGTACTTC.

J is TRBJ2-1 and V is TRBV10-3, with D possibly being TRBD1 (6 bases). The ends were cut back, 0 bases at V and 8 bases at J, with 11 bases in the middle. This CDR3 is 14 amino acids long. Germline V gives CDR1 ENHRY, CDR2 SYGVKD. The CDR3 nucleotides are TGTGCCATCAGTGAGTCTAGGACAGAGGATGAGCAGTTCTTC. It specifies CAISESRTEDEQFF.

The chain uses TRBV18 and TRBJ2-2; 15 bases align to TRBD2. V was pared by 3 bases and J by 0 bases, with 8 bases of the junction left unmatched. From germline, CDR1 is KGHSH and CDR2 LQKENI. CDR3 length equals 20 residues. The DNA for the CDR3 is TGTGCCAGCTCACCCCCCGGACTAGCGGGAGGGGGTACGAACACCGGGGAGCTGTTTTTT. Translation: CASSPPGLAGGGTNTGELFF.

This clone occurred a few times. V and J are TRBV6-5 and TRBJ1-6; D gene unclear. This CDR3 has 13 amino acids. V shed 8 bases and J shed 10 bases, with 15 bases lying between them. CDR1 is MNHEY, CDR2 SVGAGI, per germline. The CDR3 loop is CASSEADGSPLHF. CDR3 bases: TGTGCCAGCTCGGAGGCCGACGGCTCACCCCTCCACTTT.

V gene TRBV5-4 combines with J gene TRBJ2-7, with D maybe TRBD2 (6 bases). The CDR3 runs 16 residues. Trimming removed 3 bases from V and 2 bases from J, with 18 bases in between. Germline CDR1 reads SGHNT; CDR2 reads YYREEE (reference sequence). The CDR3 loop reads CASSSAGGTETYEQYF. CDR3 in DNA: TGTGCCAGCAGCTCAGCAGGCGGGACTGAGACCTACGAGCAGTACTTC.

This rearrangement joins TRBV30 to TRBJ2-7; D ambiguous. The CDR3 has 13 amino acids. Germline V gives CDR1 GTSNPN, CDR2 SVGIG (reference sequence). Trimming cost V 1 base and J 2 bases, with 9 bases left between them. The CDR3 sequence is CAWSGLPTYEQYF. The CDR3 coding sequence is TGTGCCTGGAGTGGACTCCCGACCTACGAGCAGTACTTC.

V gene TRBV4-2 combines with J gene TRBJ1-2; TRBD1 might be the D (6 bases). Trimming took off 0 bases at V and 3 bases at J, with 11 bases between the two ends. Germline lookup yields CDR1 LGHNA and CDR2 YNFKEQ. The CDR3 is made up of 15 amino acids. CDR3 sequence reads: CASSQELTGYYGYTF. DNA for the CDR3: TGTGCCAGCAGCCAAGAGCTCACAGGGTACTATGGCTACACCTTC.

The rearrangement joins TRBV18 to TRBJ1-5; 7 bases are shared with TRBD1. The CDR3 sequence is 13 residues long. V gave up 4 bases and J gave up 7 bases; unmatched junction bases: 4. The V gene's germline CDR1 is KGHSH and CDR2 LQKENI. For the CDR3, the DNA is TGTGCCAGCTCACAGGGGGCAAGCCAGCCCCAGCATTTT. As protein: CASSQGASQPQHF. Full variable domain (missing parts from reference TRBV18 and TRBJ1-5): NAGVMQNPRHLVRRRGQEARLRCSPMKGHSHVYWYRQLPEEGLKFMVYLQKENIIDESGMPKERFSAEFPKEGPSILRIQQVVRGDSAAYFCASSQGASQPQHFGDGTRLSIL.

This clone appeared a single time. The chain links TRBV29-1 to TRBJ1-2; a weak D match, TRBD1 (5 bases). This CDR3 is built from 12 residues. V was pared by 3 bases and J by 6 bases, with 11 bases between. Germline-derived CDR1 and CDR2 are SQVTM and ANQGSEA. The CDR3 sequence is CSVDPRAHGYTF. The DNA for the CDR3 is TGCAGCGTTGACCCCAGGGCCCATGGCTACACCTTC.